This T cell receptor beta chain originates from a study of cytomegalovirus exposure and HLA in healthy donors. Looking at the study overall: Among the 398 genotyped donors, 70% to 90% were placed in the Caucasian-associated ancestry cluster.

About this clone itself: The antigen is undetermined.

This PCR relied on a set of 60 Vbeta primers and 13 Jbeta primers. Only in-frame clones appear in the TCRdb table, and some are missing; sequencing was by immunoSEQ multiplex PCR. The repertoire holds roughly 100,000 clones, 78% seen once, with 1.3% in the top ten. Whole-study results and caveats: Presence/absence analyses supposed approximately even sequencing depth among donors. Common viral pathogens were later found to be apparently linked to several of the most significant clusters. For cytomegalovirus status, the classifier reportedly gave diagnoses with high specificity and sensitivity.

Between the trimmed V and J ends, which lost 1 base and 8 bases, there was a span of 14 bases. The CDR3 loop spans 15 amino acids. The germline gives CDR1 MNHNS, CDR2 SASEGT. The sequence was collected from a man younger than 45 in good health and CMV-seronegative. The chain employs TRBV6-1 and TRBJ1-4; tentative D call: TRBD1 (5 bases). Sequencing was done on a sample of PBMCs. The CDR3 reads CASSEGGDVYEKLFF. In DNA, the CDR3 is TGTGCCAGCAGTGAAGGGGGGGATGTTTACGAAAAACTGTTTTTT.